This is a list of T cell receptor beta chains from one sample in a study of read filtering for tumor transcriptome and immune sequencing. TCRdb processed the reads anew with MiXCR; each CDR3 protein has one entry. The sample records around 130,000 distinct CDR3 sequences, 10% to 15% being singletons. Input material: a population of CD138-negative cells sorted from bone marrow. Receptors were obtained from a donor aged 40 or over with multiple myeloma. Each CDR3 is given with its conserved first and last residue. D genes are given only for firm matches. Clone sizes are given selectively: once, few, many, or a class where the clone is expanded.

many	TRBJ2-5	.	TRBV28	TGTGCCAGCAGTTTAATCGGGACAAAAGAGACCCAGTACTTC	CASSLIGTKETQYF
many	TRBJ2-5	.	TRBV3-1	TGTGCCAGCAGTCTCCCAGCCCAAGAGACCCAGTACTTC	CASSLPAQETQYF
many	TRBJ2-1	TRBD2	TRBV9	TGTGCCAGCAGCGCTAGCGGGGTTACTTACAATGAGCAGTTCTTC	CASSASGVTYNEQFF
many	TRBJ1-2	TRBD1	TRBV10-3	TGTGCCATCAGGGGACAGGGAGTATTAGATGGCTACACCTTC	CAIRGQGVLDGYTF
many	TRBJ2-7	.	TRBV3-1	TGTGCCAGCAGCCAAGATCTCGCGGCCACCTACGAGCAGTACTTC	CASSQDLAATYEQYF
many	TRBJ2-1	.	TRBV20-1	TGCAGTGCCACAGCGGGACAACTCTCTAGGACCTACAATGAGCAGTTCTTC	CSATAGQLSRTYNEQFF
many	TRBJ1-5	.	TRBV28	TGTGCCAGCAGTTTACCCGGCGGCGGTCAGCCCCAGCATTTT	CASSLPGGGQPQHF
many	TRBJ2-1	TRBD1	TRBV5-4	TGTGCCAGCAGCCAAACAGGGGGCTATGAGCAGTTCTTC	CASSQTGGYEQFF
many	TRBJ1-1	.	TRBV7-9	TGTGCCAGCAGCTTACCGGCAGGAGGCACTGAAGCTTTCTTT	CASSLPAGGTEAFF
many	TRBJ2-2	.	TRBV7-9	TGTGCCAGCAGCTTTGTTTTCGCGACCGGGGAGCTGTTTTTT	CASSFVFATGELFF
many	TRBJ2-1	TRBD1	TRBV5-1	TGCGCCAGCAGCTTAACCGGGACAGACTACAATGAGCAGTTCTTC	CASSLTGTDYNEQFF
.	TRBJ1-5	TRBD1	TRBV6-1	TGTGCCAGCCCCCTGACAGGGAATAGCAATCAGCCCCAGCATTTT	CASPLTGNSNQPQHF
.	TRBJ2-2	TRBD2	TRBV6-5	TGTGCCAGCAGTTCCAGACTAGCGGGAAAAACCGGGGAGCTGTTTTTT	CASSSRLAGKTGELFF
many	TRBJ2-5	.	TRBV20-1	TGCAGTGCTAGAAGTGGCAGGGAAGTCGAGACCCAGTACTTC	CSARSGREVETQYF
many	TRBJ2-1	.	TRBV18	TGTGCCAGCTCACCACCGTCGGGCTACAATGAGCAGTTCTTC	CASSPPSGYNEQFF
.	TRBJ2-5	.	TRBV5-4	TGTGCCAGCAGCGTAAGTGAGACCCAGTACTTC	CASSVSETQYF